The text below deals with one TCR beta chain. What it binds is unknown. Investigators isolated RNA and reverse transcribed it into cDNA to act as the sequencing template. Produced via immunoSEQ multiplex PCR; TCRdb's table is partial and in-frame only. The sample carries around 300,000 clones, 50% to 75% recorded once. Germline values: CDR1 SGDLS, CDR2 YYNGEE. This CDR3 contains 11 residues. Trimming took 5 bases from V and 4 from J, leaving 6 bases between them. This record comes from a study of CD8+ T cells in alopecia areata. Study-wide background: A 6-month off-drug phase came after tofacitinib, which had lasted 6 to 18 months. Regarding the study as a whole: Clonality in lesional scalp, especially alopecia totalis/universalis, exceeded that of normal scalp.

Noted treatment: oral pan-JAK inhibitor, 5-10 mg twice daily. V and J are TRBV9 and TRBJ1-2; D unresolved. The TCR comes from a human donor with alopecia areata. Sequencing used CD4+ T cells sorted from blood, obtained at week 52, from a patient treated with tofacitinib. The CDR3, as DNA: TGTGCCAGCAGTGGTACCTATGGCTACACCTTC. It is translated as CASSGTYGYTF.